The 30 T cell receptor beta chains below all came from one sample that was sequenced in a study of response to subunit inactivated influenza vaccine. TCRdb re-derived calls from the RT-PCR reads in MiXCR, one entry per CDR3 protein. The data show some 600,000 distinct CDR3 sequences, around 15% seen once. This specimen was PBMCs from blood, taken roughly 2 weeks before vaccination. The receptors shown here come from a man in his forties or fifties who received an inactivated influenza vaccine.

This clonotype has at least ten counts. The rearrangement links TRBV5-1 to TRBJ2-7, with 7 bases matching TRBD1. The ends lost 4 bases at V and 1 base at J; junction bases unmatched: 5. The CDR3 length is 14 residues. Germline V gene sequence: CDR1 SGHRS, CDR2 YFSETQ. CDR3 bases: TGCGCCAGCAGCATACAGGGGTTATCCTACGAGCAGTACTTC. It specifies CASSIQGLSYEQYF. Filled out from reference TRBV5-1 and TRBJ2-7, the complete variable domain reads KAGVTQTPRYLIKTRGQQVTLSCSPISGHRSVSWYQQTPGQGLQFLFEYFSETQRNKGNFPGRFSGRQFSNSRSEMNVSTLELGDSALYLCASSIQGLSYEQYFGPGTRLTVT.

This clonotype has ten or more counts. The rearrangement joins TRBV4-1 to TRBJ2-2; tentatively, D is TRBD2 (5 bases). The V end was cut by 3 bases, the J end by 5 bases, with 10 bases between. The germline V gene encodes CDR1 MGHRA and CDR2 YSYEKL. The CDR3 runs 14 residues. CDR3 DNA sequence: TGCGCCAGCAGCCAGGACCGAGGGACCGGGGAGCTGTTTTTT. Protein product: CASSQDRGTGELFF.

The chain couples TRBV4-1 to TRBJ2-7, with D perhaps assigned TRBD1 or TRBD2 (5 bases each). With 0 bases removed from V and 4 bases from J, the gap between germline ends came to 13 bases. CDR3 length: 15 residues. The germline CDR1 and CDR2 sequences are MGHRA and YSYEKL. In DNA, the CDR3 is TGCGCCAGCAGCCAAGAAAGAGGGGTCCTGTACGAGCAGTACTTC. It specifies CASSQERGVLYEQYF.

V gene TRBV6-7 combines with J gene TRBJ2-1; tentative D call: TRBD1 (5 bases). TRBV6-7 is known as an ORF, though its function is uncertain. Trimming pared 6 bases from V and 3 bases from J, leaving 21 bases between. The CDR3 has 17 amino acids. The CDR3 DNA reads TGTGCCAGCAGCCTACGACCCCAAGGGGTCGGCTACAATGAGCAGTTCTTC. It encodes CASSLRPQGVGYNEQFF.

The J gene is TRBJ1-1, the V gene TRBV6-2 or TRBV6-3; the D gene is possibly TRBD1 (6 bases). V lost 2 bases and J lost 2, with 12 bases in between. The CDR3 sequence is 15 residues long. Germline CDR1 MNHEY, CDR2 SVGEGT. The CDR3 spells CASSYPGQYNTEAFF. The CDR3 DNA is TGTGCCAGCAGTTACCCCGGACAGTACAACACTGAAGCTTTCTTT.

This clonotype was counted between two and nine times. CDR3 loop: CAISGGPQGVEQFF. DNA of the CDR3: TGTGCCATCTCAGGGGGCCCGCAGGGGGTTGAGCAGTTCTTC. The rearrangement joins TRBV6-4 to TRBJ2-1, with 8 positions matching TRBD1. CDR3 size: 14 residues. Germline CDR1 is MRHNA and CDR2 is SNTAGT. With V trimmed by 10 bases and J by 9 bases, 14 bases remained unmatched.

This clonotype was observed many times. The rearrangement uses TRBV6-5 and TRBJ1-1; 7 positions match TRBD1. The CDR3 is 16 amino acids. The V and J ends lost 5 bases and 3 bases, in that order; junction bases with no gene match: 12. Germline V gene sequence: CDR1 MNHEY, CDR2 SVGAGI. In DNA form, the CDR3 reads TGTGCCAGCAGTCGTCCCGGGACAGTAAGGGACACTGAAGCTTTCTTT. This encodes CASSRPGTVRDTEAFF.

The J gene is TRBJ2-1, the V gene TRBV7-2, with D uncertain. This CDR3 spans 12 amino acids. V was shortened by 1 base and J by 9 bases, with 7 bases between the two germline ends. The germline V gene has CDR1 SGHTA and CDR2 FQGNSA. The CDR3 is CASSLVSTEQFF. Here the CDR3 DNA reads TGTGCCAGCAGCTTAGTTTCTACTGAGCAGTTCTTC.

The chain recombines TRBV20-1 with TRBJ2-7, with 9 bases lining up with TRBD1. The length of the CDR3 is 13 residues. Germline loops: CDR1 DFQATT, CDR2 SNEGSKA (reference sequence). The CDR3, as DNA: TGCAGCGCCGAACAGGGGGCGGGCTACGAGCAGTACTTC. This sequence encodes CSAEQGAGYEQYF.

V is TRBV7-9 and J is TRBJ1-1, with D unclear. Trimming shortened V by 1 base and J by 5 bases, and 11 bases separated the two germline ends. Germline V lookup: CDR1 SEHNR, CDR2 FQNEAQ (reference sequence). This CDR3 is built from 14 residues. In DNA, the CDR3 is TGTGCCAGCAGCTTAGAAACCGGGAGGACTGAAGCTTTCTTT. Amino acid sequence: CASSLETGRTEAFF.

The chain joins TRBV4-2 to TRBJ1-4; tentatively, D is TRBD1 (5 bases). Trimming took 0 bases from V and 0 from J, leaving 5 bases between them. In germline, CDR1 is LGHNA, CDR2 YNFKEQ. This CDR3 is built from 15 residues. The CDR3 region is CASSQEGATNEKLFF. Here the CDR3 DNA reads TGTGCCAGCAGCCAAGAAGGGGCAACTAATGAAAAACTGTTTTTT.

This chain links TRBV20-1 with TRBJ1-5, with D tentatively TRBD1 (6 bases). Germline V gene lookup returns CDR1 DFQATT and CDR2 SNEGSKA (reference sequence). The CDR3 is 15 amino acids. V dropped 7 bases and J dropped 6 bases, with 22 bases sitting between them. The CDR3 bases are TGCAGTGTGGTCGGTGGGCAGGGGAAAAGTCAGCCCCAGCATTTT. Translation gives CSVVGGQGKSQPQHF.

The V call is TRBV20-1, the J call TRBJ1-3; D ambiguous. CDR3 length: 13 residues. Deletions cut 3 bases from V and 0 bases from J, with 6 bases between. Germline-derived CDR1 and CDR2 are DFQATT and SNEGSKA (reference sequence). CDR3 residues: CSARVSSGNTIYF. CDR3 sequence (DNA): TGCAGTGCTAGGGTCAGCTCTGGAAACACCATATATTTT.

This clonotype was picked up a small number of times. The V gene is TRBV7-2, the J gene TRBJ1-1; TRBD1 might be the D (5 bases). CDR1 SGHTA and CDR2 FQGNSA come from the germline V gene. This CDR3 comprises 16 residues. V was cut by 5 bases and J by 0 bases, with 16 bases left in between. The CDR3, as DNA: TGTGCCAGCAGCCCTCACCTCAGACAGCTGAACACTGAAGCTTTCTTT. The encoded protein is CASSPHLRQLNTEAFF.

The rearrangement links TRBV7-8 to TRBJ1-2; D not certain. With 6 bases removed from V and 4 bases from J, the gap between germline ends came to 21 bases. Germline assignment: CDR1 SGHVS and CDR2 FQNEAQ. The CDR3 is made up of 16 amino acids. This chain's CDR3 is CASSSSPGSLLYGYTF. CDR3 coding DNA: TGTGCCAGCAGTTCCAGCCCCGGGTCCTTACTCTATGGCTACACCTTC. Variable domain in full (rest from reference TRBV7-8 and TRBJ1-2): GAGVSQSPRYKVAKRGQDVALRCDPISGHVSLFWYQQALGQGPEFLTYFQNEAQLDKSGLPSDRFFAERPEGSVSTLKIQRTQQEDSAVYLCASSSSPGSLLYGYTFGSGTRLTVV.

This clonotype has more than one count but fewer than ten. The V call is TRBV12-3 or TRBV12-4, the J call TRBJ1-3; D gene uncertain. There are 12 residues in the CDR3. The V end lost 5 bases, the J end lost 4 bases, and 6 bases lay between the germline ends. CDR3 DNA sequence: TGTGCCAGCAGTCCAGCAGGAAACACCATATATTTT. It yields the protein CASSPAGNTIYF.

The chain recombines TRBV3-1 with TRBJ2-3; 7 nucleotides match TRBD2. This CDR3 has 17 amino acids. V lost 1 base, J lost 1 base, and 8 bases stayed unmatched. Germline values: CDR1 LGHDT, CDR2 YNNKEL (reference sequence). The CDR3: CASSQGQTSSGTDTQYF. CDR3 DNA sequence: TGTGCCAGCAGCCAAGGACAGACTAGCTCTGGCACAGATACGCAGTATTTT.

This clonotype was found a few times. V usage is TRBV28 and J usage is TRBJ2-3, with TRBD2 matching 11 bases. The CDR3 runs to 17 residues. Germline CDR1 and CDR2: MDHEN and SYDVKM. J gave up 8 bases and V 6 bases, and 16 bases lay outside the gene matches. The CDR3 nucleotides read TGTGCCAGCAGCGCACTTGGGGGACTAGCGGTTGACGGTACGCAGTATTTT. The encoded protein is CASSALGGLAVDGTQYF.

The chain uses TRBV12-3 or TRBV12-4 and TRBJ2-7, with 7 nucleotides matching TRBD1. Unmatched junction bases numbered 7, after V lost 4 bases and J lost 10 bases. The length of the CDR3 is 12 residues. This chain's CDR3 is CASSSGQVEQYF. DNA of the CDR3: TGTGCCAGCAGTTCCGGACAGGTAGAACAGTACTTC.

This clonotype was seen only a few times. The V gene is TRBV29-1, the J gene TRBJ2-7; D might be TRBD1 (6 bases). The germline V gene encodes CDR1 SQVTM and CDR2 ANQGSEA. V gave up 4 bases and J gave up 3 bases, with 13 bases separating them. The CDR3 spans 13 residues. CDR3 in amino acids: CSVVPSTGYEQYF. CDR3 in DNA: TGCAGCGTTGTTCCCTCGACAGGCTACGAGCAGTACTTC.

V is TRBV4-3 and J is TRBJ2-5, with 8 nucleotides matching TRBD2. Per the germline V gene, CDR1 is LGHNA and CDR2 is YSLEER. The CDR3 runs 14 residues. The J segment lost 3 bases and the V segment lost 4 bases, leaving 4 bases of the junction unmatched. In DNA form, the CDR3 reads TGCGCCAGCAGCCGCCAAGCGGGAGAAGAGACCCAGTACTTC. Its protein product is CASSRQAGEETQYF.

This clonotype was picked up many times. The chain carries TRBV2 and TRBJ2-1; 7 nucleotides agree with TRBD2. Per the germline V gene, CDR1 is SNHLY and CDR2 is FYNNEI. V lost 5 bases to trimming and J lost 4 bases; unmatched junction nucleotides: 14. The CDR3 totals 17 residues. CDR3 loop: CASSSPPGTSAYNEQFF. The CDR3 DNA reads as TGTGCCAGCAGTTCCCCACCGGGTACTAGCGCTTACAATGAGCAGTTCTTC.

V gene TRBV20-1 combines with J gene TRBJ2-3, with unresolved D. The CDR3 consists of 14 residues. Trimming shortened V by 4 bases and J by 4 bases, and 15 bases separated the two germline ends. CDR1 and CDR2 from the germline V gene are DFQATT and SNEGSKA (reference sequence). The CDR3 DNA is TGCAGTGCTACCCCAGCTGGGATCGCAGATACGCAGTATTTT. Its translation: CSATPAGIADTQYF.

The chain links TRBV5-6 to TRBJ2-1, with D perhaps assigned TRBD1 or TRBD2 (5 bases each). Trimming left V 5 bases short and J 2 bases short, with 14 bases between. CDR3 length: 15 residues. Germline V gene lookup returns CDR1 SGHDT and CDR2 YYEEEE. CDR3 nucleotide sequence: TGTGCCAGCAGACTAGGCTCCAGGGCCTACAATGAGCAGTTCTTC. Translation: CASRLGSRAYNEQFF.

At least ten counts were recorded for this clonotype. The J gene is TRBJ1-6, the V gene TRBV12-3 or TRBV12-4; TRBD1 might be the D (5 bases). The V end was cut by 5 bases, the J end by 5 bases, with 13 bases between. There are 15 residues in the CDR3. In DNA form, the CDR3 reads TGTGCCAGCAGTAGTTCGGGACGAAATAATTCACCCCTCCACTTT. Protein sequence: CASSSSGRNNSPLHF.

This clonotype was counted at least ten times. The chain links TRBV4-1 to TRBJ2-1; TRBD2 matches at 8 bases. The CDR3 length is 18 residues. The germline gives CDR1 MGHRA, CDR2 YSYEKL. The J segment lost 0 bases and the V segment lost 1 base, leaving 8 bases of the junction unmatched. CDR3 nucleotide sequence: TGCGCCAGCAGCCAAGGACTAGCGCACAGGAGCTCCTACAATGAGCAGTTCTTC. The encoded protein is CASSQGLAHRSSYNEQFF.

This chain links TRBV29-1 with TRBJ2-3; D possibly corresponds to TRBD1 (6 bases). Per the germline V gene, CDR1 is SQVTM and CDR2 is ANQGSEA. The CDR3 has 14 residues. The V and J ends lost 4 bases and 2 bases respectively, with 13 bases between them. CDR3 loop: CSVASRGHTDTQYF. DNA of the CDR3: TGCAGCGTTGCCAGCAGGGGTCACACAGATACGCAGTATTTT.

This clonotype was counted between two and nine times. The rearrangement links TRBV6-1 to TRBJ1-5, with D unresolved. Germline V gives CDR1 MNHNS, CDR2 SASEGT. This CDR3 has 14 amino acids. The V end was cut by 4 bases, the J end by 0 bases, with 7 bases between. In DNA form, the CDR3 reads TGTGCCAGCAGTGTCAACTATAGCAATCAGCCCCAGCATTTT. Translation gives CASSVNYSNQPQHF.

For the CDR3, the DNA is TGTGCCAGCAGCTTCGTCGACAGGGGATATGGCTACACCTTC. Protein sequence: CASSFVDRGYGYTF. The V and J genes are TRBV7-9 and TRBJ1-2, with 8 bases aligning to TRBD1. The germline V gene has CDR1 SEHNR and CDR2 FQNEAQ (reference sequence). The V gene end was trimmed by 3 bases and the J gene end by 5 bases; junction bases not matched to a gene: 5. The CDR3 runs to 14 residues. Variable domain in full (rest from reference TRBV7-9 and TRBJ1-2): DTGVSQNPRHKITKRGQNVTFRCDPISEHNRLYWYRQTLGQGPEFLTYFQNEAQLEKSRLLSDRFSAERPKGSFSTLEIQRTEQGDSAMYLCASSFVDRGYGYTFGSGTRLTVV.

Many counts were recorded for this clonotype. The rearrangement links TRBV5-1 to TRBJ2-1, with a weak D call TRBD2 (6 bases). The CDR3 contains 12 residues. V lost 4 bases and J 5 bases, leaving 7 bases between the germline ends. Germline CDR1 is SGHRS and CDR2 is YFSETQ. The CDR3 loop is CASSPGDNEQFF. The CDR3 bases are TGCGCCAGCAGCCCGGGAGACAATGAGCAGTTCTTC.